The T cell receptor beta chain described here comes from a study of a mutant IDH1 vaccine in newly diagnosed glioma. Study-wide context: Beginning 4-6 weeks after radiotherapy alone, or with temozolomide cycles, vaccination took place. Most patients had radiochemotherapy with temozolomide before enrollment; others had one alone.

The assay was immunoSEQ multiplex PCR, and TCRdb's table has in-frame clones only and misses some. The table has tens of thousands of clones, 81% seen once. Time point indicated: week 47, end of study. Each vaccine dose was 300 ug of mutant IDH1 20-mer peptide, with topical imiquimod. Each patient was administered eight vaccinations, scheduled in weeks 1, 3, 5, 7, 11, 15, 19 and 23. J lost 3 bases, V lost 6 bases, and 12 bases had no gene match. Germline V lookup: CDR1 MNHNY, CDR2 SVGAGI (reference sequence). This CDR3 comprises 16 residues. Overall study results and limits: Whatever changes occurred in top peripheral T cell clonotypes seemed unrelated to pseudoprogression.

Concerning this clone: Antigen unknown.

V and J are TRBV6-6 and TRBJ2-7, with 9 bases identical to TRBD2. The sequencing used PBMCs, collected from a glioma patient whose treatment included an IDH1 peptide vaccine. The receptor's source is a man aged 40-55 years with glioma. For the CDR3, the DNA is TGTGCCAGCAGAGAGCATAGCGGGGGCTCTTTCTACGAGCAGTACTTC. This codes for CASREHSGGSFYEQYF.